The 29 T cell receptor beta chains in this list originate from one sample, sequenced in a study of blood T cell repertoires in COVID-19. The repertoire was sequenced with immunoSEQ multiplex PCR; TCRdb's copy has only in-frame clones and lacks some. The profile shows about 100,000 clones, 88% of them singletons. Sample: peripheral blood. These receptors were collected from a woman aged 55-69 years with acute or convalescent COVID-19.

CDR3: CASSPGPGGEQYV. The DNA of the CDR3 is TGTGCCAGCTCACCGGGACCTGGAGGGGAGCAGTACGTC. This rearrangement joins TRBV18 to TRBJ2-7; D perhaps matches TRBD2 (6 bases). This CDR3 region has 13 residues. Per the germline V gene, CDR1 is KGHSH and CDR2 is LQKENI. The V and J ends lost 3 bases and 7 bases respectively, with 13 bases between them.

The chain has TRBV28 and TRBJ1-3, with 8 bases fitting TRBD1. This CDR3 spans 13 amino acids. V gave up 6 bases and J gave up 5 bases; unmatched junction bases: 3. Germline loops: CDR1 MDHEN, CDR2 SYDVKM. The CDR3 loop reads CASRPGGRNTIYF. The DNA of the CDR3 is TGTGCCAGCAGGCCAGGGGGCAGAAACACCATATATTTT.

The chain employs TRBV7-9 and TRBJ2-6; D perhaps matches TRBD2 (6 bases). Trimming shortened V by 5 bases and J by 8 bases, and 16 bases separated the two germline ends. This CDR3 contains 15 residues. Germline CDR1 is SEHNR and CDR2 is FQNEAQ (reference sequence). CDR3 nucleotides: TGTGCCAGCAGCCAGATTGGAGGGAAGTCCAACGTCCTGACTTTC. It is translated as CASSQIGGKSNVLTF. The whole variable domain, filled in from reference TRBV7-9 and TRBJ2-6, reads DTGVSQNPRHKITKRGQNVTFRCDPISEHNRLYWYRQTLGQGPEFLTYFQNEAQLEKSRLLSDRFSAERPKGSFSTLEIQRTEQGDSAMYLCASSQIGGKSNVLTFGAGSRLTVL.

The V gene is TRBV14, the J gene TRBJ1-2; D is perhaps TRBD1 (6 bases). CDR1 is SGHDN and CDR2 is FVKESK in the germline V gene. Deletions cut 1 base from V and 6 bases from J, with 18 bases between. The CDR3 has 16 amino acids. CDR3 sequence: CASSQAVTGPADGYTF. Written as DNA, the CDR3 is TGTGCCAGCAGCCAAGCGGTCACAGGGCCAGCAGATGGCTACACCTTC.

The chain carries TRBV4-1 and TRBJ1-2, with no clear D. The CDR3 consists of 15 residues. The V gene's germline CDR1 is MGHRA and CDR2 YSYEKL. Trimming removed 0 bases at V and 1 base at J, with 9 bases between. The CDR3 here is CASSQDLDDNYGYTF. The CDR3 DNA follows: TGCGCCAGCAGCCAAGATCTAGACGATAACTATGGCTACACCTTC.

The gene calls are TRBV27 and TRBJ1-1; 9 nucleotides line up with TRBD1. With 5 bases clipped from V and 11 bases from J, the junction kept 6 bases outside the gene matches. The germline V gene has CDR1 MNHEY and CDR2 SMNVEV (reference sequence). The CDR3 is 12 amino acids. The CDR3 bases are TGTGCCAGCAGTCTTGGACAGGGGATCGCTTTCTTT. This encodes CASSLGQGIAFF.

The chain combines TRBV24-1 with TRBJ2-2; weak D call: TRBD1 (6 bases). From germline, CDR1 is KGHDR and CDR2 SFDVKD. V was trimmed by 4 bases and J by 6 bases, leaving 11 bases between them. CDR3 size: 14 residues. The CDR3 here is CATSENRAPGELFF. The CDR3 coding sequence is TGTGCCACCAGTGAAAACAGGGCCCCCGGGGAGCTGTTTTTT.

This chain links TRBV5-1 with TRBJ2-7, with a tentative D call TRBD1 (5 bases). The CDR3 length is 15 residues. V gave up 0 bases and J gave up 0 bases, with 10 bases separating them. The V gene's germline CDR1 is SGHRS and CDR2 YFSETQ. The CDR3 DNA follows: TGCGCCAGCAGCTTGGAAGGGGTAAGCTCCTACGAGCAGTACTTC. This codes for CASSLEGVSSYEQYF. Supplemented by reference TRBV5-1 and TRBJ2-7, the full variable domain reads KAGVTQTPRYLIKTRGQQVTLSCSPISGHRSVSWYQQTPGQGLQFLFEYFSETQRNKGNFPGRFSGRQFSNSRSEMNVSTLELGDSALYLCASSLEGVSSYEQYFGPGTRLTVT.

V usage is TRBV7-3 and J usage is TRBJ1-1, with 8 bases that match TRBD1. V was pared by 5 bases and J by 2 bases, with 4 bases of the junction left unmatched. Germline values: CDR1 SGHTA, CDR2 FQGTGA. The CDR3 has 14 residues. The CDR3: CASSRQGTNTEAFF. CDR3 coding DNA: TGTGCCAGCAGCCGACAGGGGACAAACACTGAAGCTTTCTTT.

As concerns this clone: Relative to the germline gene, one junction end is altered; a read error may explain this. Here the CDR3 DNA reads TGTGCTAGCAGCTTACGGCGCGGGCCCTACAATGAGCAGTTCTTC. Translated: CASSLRRGPYNEQFF. The rearrangement joins TRBV7-7 to TRBJ2-1, with D tentatively TRBD2 (5 bases). The CDR3 is 15 residues long. Per germline, CDR1 SSHAT and CDR2 FNYEAQ (reference sequence).

This clone appeared a few times. The V and J genes are TRBV2 and TRBJ2-7; D call uncertain. The CDR3 has 14 residues. Germline V gene data show CDR1 as SNHLY and CDR2 as FYNNEI. V gave up 3 bases and J gave up 1 base, with 10 bases separating them. CDR3 sequence (DNA): TGTGCCAGCAGTGAGCTAGGCTGGTCCTACGAGCAGTACTTC. It encodes CASSELGWSYEQYF.

The chain recombines TRBV6-5 with TRBJ2-3, with D possibly matching TRBD2 (5 bases). The CDR3 is 14 amino acids. Germline V lookup: CDR1 MNHEY, CDR2 SVGAGI. V lost 4 bases and J lost 4, with 12 bases in between. The CDR3 nucleotides are TGTGCCAGCAGTTTTGAGGGTAACGCAGATACGCAGTATTTT. This codes for CASSFEGNADTQYF.

The gene calls are TRBV20-1 and TRBJ2-1, with D possibly being TRBD2 (6 bases). The CDR3 is 11 residues long. CDR1 and CDR2 from the germline V gene are DFQATT and SNEGSKA (reference sequence). V was clipped by 1 base and J by 8 bases, with 6 bases between them. The CDR3 loop reads CSARGGDEQFF. CDR3 sequence (DNA): TGCAGTGCTAGAGGGGGGGATGAGCAGTTCTTC.

This clone was seen just once. The J gene is TRBJ2-5, the V gene TRBV9; 9 nucleotides align to TRBD1. Trimming at V came to 3 bases and at J to 4 bases, leaving 7 bases not matched to a gene. The CDR3 runs 15 residues. Germline CDR1 reads SGDLS; CDR2 reads YYNGEE. The CDR3 DNA is TGTGCCAGCAGCGCGACAGGGGGGATAGGAGAGACCCAGTACTTC. Translation: CASSATGGIGETQYF.

The chain is built from TRBV11-2 and TRBJ1-1; 8 positions agree with TRBD1. Germline CDR1 and CDR2: SGHAT and FQNNGV. This CDR3 comprises 17 residues. Trimming at V came to 5 bases and at J to 4 bases, leaving 15 bases not matched to a gene. CDR3 DNA sequence: TGTGCCAGCAGCACCGGACAGGGTGTGTGGTCGAGCACTGAAGCTTTCTTT. Protein product: CASSTGQGVWSSTEAFF.

The rearrangement links TRBV4-1 to TRBJ1-6; D is possibly TRBD1 (6 bases). The CDR3 runs 15 residues. V shed 3 bases and J shed 2 bases, with 8 bases lying between them. Germline V gene sequence: CDR1 MGHRA, CDR2 YSYEKL. CDR3 protein: CASSQRQAYNSPLHF. The CDR3 DNA follows: TGCGCCAGCAGCCAGAGACAGGCCTATAATTCACCCCTCCACTTT.

V gene TRBV6-2 or TRBV6-3 combines with J gene TRBJ2-1, with D possibly being TRBD2 (6 bases). The CDR3 is made up of 16 amino acids. Germline values: CDR1 MNHEY, CDR2 SVGEGT. Trimming took 6 bases from V and 2 from J, leaving 17 bases between them. The CDR3 coding sequence is TGTGCCAGCAGCCCTAAGGAGCGGGTGCCCTACAATGAGCAGTTCTTC. It translates to CASSPKERVPYNEQFF.

V is TRBV19 and J is TRBJ1-5, with 10 nucleotides matching TRBD1. V gave up 4 bases and J gave up 1 base; unmatched junction bases: 4. The CDR3 sequence is 16 residues long. CDR1 and CDR2 (germline): LNHDA, SQIVND (reference sequence). CDR3 bases: TGTGCCAGTAGTAACCCGGACAGGGGGAGCAATCAGCCCCAGCATTTT. Amino acids: CASSNPDRGSNQPQHF.

This chain links TRBV14 with TRBJ1-6; D is uncertain. The CDR3 has 15 residues. V was pared by 2 bases and J by 9 bases, with 14 bases between. Germline V gene lookup returns CDR1 SGHDN and CDR2 FVKESK. CDR3 sequence (DNA): TGTGCCAGCAGCCAAATGCAGAGCTCGGGTTCACCCCTCCACTTT. Encoded protein: CASSQMQSSGSPLHF.

The gene calls are TRBV5-5 and TRBJ2-3, with a tentative D call TRBD2 (6 bases). With 2 bases removed from V and 1 base from J, the gap between germline ends came to 11 bases. The CDR3 length is 15 residues. Germline V gives CDR1 SGHKS, CDR2 YYEKEE (reference sequence). CDR3 sequence: CASSLRGTRTDTQYF. The CDR3 DNA is TGTGCCAGCAGCTTACGGGGGACTCGCACAGATACGCAGTATTTT.

V and J are TRBV30 and TRBJ1-3; 10 positions match TRBD1. The CDR3 contains 17 residues. Germline CDR1 is GTSNPN and CDR2 is SVGIG (reference sequence). With 2 bases clipped from V and 4 bases from J, the junction kept 11 bases outside the gene matches. CDR3 protein: CAWSTRGGTGVGNTIYF. CDR3 DNA: TGTGCCTGGAGTACAAGAGGCGGGACAGGGGTCGGAAACACCATATATTTT.

The V and J genes are TRBV11-3 and TRBJ2-2; TRBD2 agrees at 8 bases. The germline CDR1 and CDR2 sequences are SGHNT and YENEEA. V lost 5 bases to trimming and J lost 5 bases; unmatched junction nucleotides: 7. This CDR3 is 15 amino acids long. CDR3 sequence reads: CASSPSGSITGELFF. The CDR3 nucleotides are TGTGCCAGCAGCCCCAGCGGGAGTATTACCGGGGAGCTGTTTTTT. The full variable domain, completed using reference TRBV11-3 and TRBJ2-2, is EAGVVQSPRYKIIEKKQPVAFWCNPISGHNTLYWYLQNLGQGPELLIRYENEEAVDDSQLPKDRFSAERLKGVDSTLKIQPAELGDSAVYLCASSPSGSITGELFFGEGSRLTVL.

The table lists this clone with a count of one. The V and J genes are TRBV30 and TRBJ2-5, with D perhaps TRBD1 (5 bases). Germline CDR1 is GTSNPN and CDR2 is SVGIG (reference sequence). The CDR3 spans 13 residues. Between the trimmed V and J ends, which lost 4 bases and 5 bases, there was a span of 14 bases. This CDR3 is CAWNLQGLETQYF. The CDR3 DNA reads TGTGCCTGGAACCTGCAGGGTCTGGAGACCCAGTACTTC.

J is TRBJ2-1 and V is TRBV24-1, with 8 bases aligning to TRBD2. The germline CDR1 and CDR2 sequences are KGHDR and SFDVKD. The CDR3 consists of 17 residues. Trimming at V came to 3 bases and at J to 6 bases, leaving 12 bases not matched to a gene. This chain's CDR3 is CATSDGDLAGVGNEQFF. For the CDR3, the DNA is TGTGCCACCAGTGATGGCGACCTAGCGGGTGTGGGCAATGAGCAGTTCTTC.

A word on this clone: This same CDR3 is encoded by further DNA sequences in the sample. This CDR3 is CASSLAGGETQYF. As DNA, the CDR3 is TGTGCCAGCAGCTTAGCCGGGGGGGAGACCCAGTACTTC. The J gene is TRBJ2-5, the V gene TRBV7-9; 7 nucleotides match TRBD2. The CDR3 is made up of 13 amino acids. V trimming: 0 bases; J trimming: 5 bases; junction bases outside the gene matches: 0. From germline, CDR1 is SEHNR and CDR2 FQNEAQ (reference sequence).

The chain combines TRBV28 with TRBJ1-4; D perhaps matches TRBD1 (5 bases). V was clipped by 6 bases and J by 6 bases, with 17 bases between them. This CDR3 region has 15 residues. Germline V gene sequence: CDR1 MDHEN, CDR2 SYDVKM. This CDR3 reads CASSRPGGADEKLFF. The CDR3 nucleotides are TGTGCCAGCAGCCGCCCGGGGGGAGCGGATGAAAAACTGTTTTTT.

This clone appeared once. V is TRBV5-4 and J is TRBJ2-3, with 9 bases that match TRBD2. The CDR3 sequence is 16 residues long. CDR1 is SGHNT, CDR2 YYREEE, per germline (reference sequence). V gave up 1 base and J gave up 3 bases; unmatched junction bases: 6. CDR3 in amino acids: CASSLSFSGRTDTQYF. The DNA of the CDR3 is TGTGCCAGCAGCTTGTCCTTTAGCGGGAGAACAGATACGCAGTATTTT.

This chain links TRBV11-1 with TRBJ2-7; maybe TRBD1 (5 bases). Deletions cut 5 bases from V and 6 bases from J, with 23 bases between. The CDR3 runs to 16 residues. CDR1 and CDR2 from the germline V gene are SGHAT and FQDESV (reference sequence). DNA of the CDR3: TGTGCCAGCAGCCCCCGGCCAGGGAAATCTATTTCCGAGCAGTACTTC. Protein product: CASSPRPGKSISEQYF.

The V call is TRBV19, the J call TRBJ2-1; a weak D match, TRBD2 (6 bases). This CDR3 spans 15 amino acids. Per germline, CDR1 LNHDA and CDR2 SQIVND (reference sequence). V lost 6 bases, J lost 0 bases, and 12 bases lay in between. The CDR3 sequence: CASSPGGASYNEQFF. CDR3 coding DNA: TGTGCCAGTAGCCCCGGGGGAGCCTCCTACAATGAGCAGTTCTTC.